This T cell receptor beta chain was identified during a study of response to subunit inactivated influenza vaccine (dated by TCRdb to between 2018 and 2020). Describing the broader study: The study used deep quantitative T cell receptor repertoire profiling to track responses to a trivalent subunit inactivated influenza vaccine. The full study reports these points: According to the authors, only a limited number of new T cells may be recruited by each seasonal influenza vaccination.

Receptor amplification or capture employed RT-PCR. Instrument used: Illumina HiSeq 2500. TCRdb itself trimmed the public reads at Q25 with fastp, ran MiXCR and retained productive beta chains. Identical CDR3 proteins give one entry, which carries the most common genes and DNA. The sample data list some 850,000 distinct CDR3 sequences, and approximately 17% of these were observed just once. In total, the top ten clones hold 11% of the sample. In this sample, this clonotype turned up a few times. The antigen this receptor binds is unknown. A read error may be the cause here, since a much bigger clone is one base away. From its cysteine to its phenylalanine, the CDR3 spans 14 amino acids. Of the read, only the CDR3 DNA is kept; its 42 bases are in frame from base 1. Taken from the germline V gene, the CDR1 and CDR2 loops are MNHEY and SVGAGI. V is shortened by 2 bases, J by 11 bases, and the region joining them spans 16 bases.

The clonotype comes from a man aged 45-65 years who received an inactivated influenza vaccine. Donor details come from another sample of the same person, matched by shared clones. Recombination joined TRBV6-5 with TRBJ1-5, with a weak D call of TRBD1 (5 bases match). The sample here was PBMCs from blood, taken 5 to 6 days after vaccination. For the CDR3, the sequence is CASSYGRVGQTQHF. The DNA reads TGTGCCAGCAGTTACGGCAGGGTGGGGCAGACCCAGCATTTT.